The next 6 T cell receptor beta chains were all read from a single sample in a study of shared clonotypes between healthy human individuals. Libraries were prepared by immunoSEQ multiplex PCR; TCRdb keeps only in-frame clonotypes and omits some of them. Of 550,000 to 850,000 clones listed, over 65% are singletons. Sequenced material: memory CD4+ T cells sorted from blood. Subset: CD45RA-negative fraction. Source of these receptors: a woman in her twenties or thirties in good health.

V gene TRBV28 combines with J gene TRBJ1-2, with a weak D call TRBD1 (5 bases). This CDR3 is built from 12 residues. The germline CDR1 and CDR2 sequences are MDHEN and SYDVKM. The ends were cut back, 10 bases at V and 2 bases at J, with 11 bases in the middle. The CDR3 sequence: CATGGGNYGYTF. The CDR3, as DNA: TGTGCCACCGGGGGGGGAAACTATGGCTACACCTTC.

This sequence joins TRBV9 and TRBJ1-4; perhaps TRBD1 as D (5 bases). This CDR3 spans 14 amino acids. V lost 0 bases and J 4 bases, leaving 7 bases between the germline ends. From germline, CDR1 is SGDLS and CDR2 YYNGEE. CDR3 bases: TGTGCCAGCAGCGTAGACAGGCTTAATGAAAAACTGTTTTTT. It specifies CASSVDRLNEKLFF.

V and J are TRBV7-2 and TRBJ2-7; D is unresolved. With 5 bases removed from V and 4 bases from J, the gap between germline ends came to 15 bases. This CDR3 is 14 amino acids long. CDR1 is SGHTA and CDR2 is FQGNSA in the germline V gene. CDR3 protein: CASSRPPEMYEQYF. The CDR3, as DNA: TGTGCCAGCAGCCGACCCCCCGAAATGTACGAGCAGTACTTC. The full variable domain, completed using reference TRBV7-2 and TRBJ2-7, is GAGVSQSPSNKVTEKGKDVELRCDPISGHTALYWYRQSLGQGLEFLIYFQGNSAPDKSGLPSDRFSAERTGGSVSTLTIQRTQQEDSAVYLCASSRPPEMYEQYFGPGTRLTVT.

Only one count was recorded for this clone. V is TRBV10-2 and J is TRBJ1-4, with 8 bases lining up with TRBD1. CDR3 size: 14 residues. V was pared by 8 bases and J by 3 bases, with 5 bases of the junction left unmatched. The germline CDR1 and CDR2 sequences are WSHSY and SAAADI. The CDR3 reads CASGQGVPNEKLFF. The CDR3 DNA follows: TGCGCCAGCGGACAGGGTGTTCCTAATGAAAAACTGTTTTTT.

The V gene is TRBV15, the J gene TRBJ2-1; a possible D gene is TRBD2 (6 bases). V was pared by 6 bases and J by 0 bases, with 15 bases between. Germline assignment: CDR1 LNHNV and CDR2 YYDKDF (reference sequence). This CDR3 region has 16 residues. The CDR3 region is CATRVNWGGSYNEQFF. The CDR3 bases are TGTGCCACCAGAGTTAATTGGGGAGGCTCCTACAATGAGCAGTTCTTC.

This clone was detected once. V and J are TRBV5-1 and TRBJ1-1, with TRBD1 identical over 7 bases. Germline V gene sequence: CDR1 SGHRS, CDR2 YFSETQ. V trimming: 4 bases; J trimming: 6 bases; junction bases outside the gene matches: 3. The CDR3 sequence is 12 residues long. The DNA for the CDR3 is TGCGCCAGCAGCCAGGGGGGCTCTGAAGCTTTCTTT. Protein product: CASSQGGSEAFF.